Shown below are 28 T cell receptor beta chains from a single sample sequenced in a study of blood T cell repertoires in COVID-19. Produced via immunoSEQ multiplex PCR; TCRdb's table is partial and in-frame only. Among 85,000 to 110,000 clones listed, roughly nine tenths were seen once. Sequencing used peripheral blood. The receptor source for this set is a man between 50 and 59 years old in a cohort sampled during active COVID-19.

V and J are TRBV19 and TRBJ2-7, with TRBD1 identical over 8 bases. Germline CDR1 and CDR2: LNHDA and SQIVND (reference sequence). Unmatched junction bases numbered 7, after V lost 5 bases and J lost 4 bases. The CDR3 totals 14 residues. The CDR3 is CASSLRDRSYEQYF. In DNA form, the CDR3 reads TGTGCCAGTAGTCTCCGGGACAGGTCTTACGAGCAGTACTTC. Complete variable domain (other parts from reference TRBV19 and TRBJ2-7): DGGITQSPKYLFRKEGQNVTLSCEQNLNHDAMYWYRQDPGQGLRLIYYSQIVNDFQKGDIAEGYSVSREKKESFPLTVTSAQKNPTAFYLCASSLRDRSYEQYFGPGTRLTVT.

This clone was picked up a small number of times. The chain recombines TRBV6-5 with TRBJ2-7, with 8 bases identical to TRBD1. The trim removed 5 bases at V and 5 bases at J, leaving 2 bases unmatched. The CDR3 has 12 amino acids. Germline V gives CDR1 MNHEY, CDR2 SVGAGI. CDR3 region: CASSTGGNEQYF. CDR3 bases: TGTGCCAGCAGTACAGGGGGGAACGAGCAGTACTTC.

This chain links TRBV11-3 with TRBJ2-7; TRBD1 might be the D (6 bases). Germline V CDR1 and CDR2: SGHNT, YENEEA. The CDR3 sequence is 17 residues long. Trimming stripped 4 bases from V and 4 bases from J, with 23 bases between. As DNA, the CDR3 is TGTGCCAGCAGCTCCGCCGTCTTGGGACATGGGACATACGAGCAGTACGTC. It is translated as CASSSAVLGHGTYEQYV.

The gene calls are TRBV6-5 and TRBJ1-3; 9 nucleotides agree with TRBD1. After removal of 4 bases from V and 10 bases from J, the junction contained 8 bases not matched to a gene. This CDR3 has 14 amino acids. Germline CDR1 and CDR2: MNHEY and SVGAGI. CDR3 in amino acids: CASSSIPTGGTIYF. CDR3 bases: TGTGCCAGCAGTTCAATCCCGACAGGGGGAACCATATATTTT.

This chain connects TRBV5-1 to TRBJ1-1; a possible D gene is TRBD1 (5 bases). V gave up 3 bases and J gave up 1 base, with 10 bases separating them. Germline values: CDR1 SGHRS, CDR2 YFSETQ. The CDR3 loop spans 14 amino acids. CDR3 region: CASSWSQENTEAFF. CDR3 in DNA: TGCGCCAGCAGCTGGTCACAGGAGAACACTGAAGCTTTCTTT.

This clone occurred once. This chain joins TRBV4-3 and TRBJ1-1, with 9 bases matching TRBD1. Losses at the gene ends were 3 bases for V and 4 bases for J; bases not matched to a gene: 3. Germline V gene sequence: CDR1 LGHNA, CDR2 YSLEER. There are 14 residues in the CDR3. CDR3 sequence reads: CASSQDRGRTEAFF. The CDR3 DNA reads TGCGCCAGCAGCCAGGACAGGGGACGCACTGAAGCTTTCTTT.

This clone was counted only a few times. This sequence joins TRBV29-1 and TRBJ1-1; TRBD1 matches 9 bases. Germline V gene sequence: CDR1 SQVTM, CDR2 ANQGSEA. The J segment lost 4 bases and the V segment lost 5 bases, leaving 5 bases of the junction unmatched. The CDR3 is made up of 13 amino acids. CDR3 amino acids: CSVPETGGTEAFF. The CDR3 DNA is TGCAGCGTTCCGGAGACAGGGGGCACTGAAGCTTTCTTT.

J is TRBJ1-2 and V is TRBV9; no definite D call. The CDR3 length is 14 residues. V was cut by 3 bases and J by 0 bases, with 9 bases left in between. In germline, CDR1 is SGDLS, CDR2 YYNGEE. CDR3 loop: CASSASGANYGYTF. The CDR3 coding sequence is TGTGCCAGCAGCGCGAGCGGGGCTAACTATGGCTACACCTTC.

The count of this clone is one. The V and J genes are TRBV11-3 and TRBJ2-7; 9 bases match TRBD1. Losses at the gene ends were 5 bases for V and 4 bases for J; bases not matched to a gene: 12. The V gene's germline CDR1 is SGHNT and CDR2 YENEEA. This CDR3 contains 16 residues. The chain's CDR3 is CASSDSDRGSRYEQYF. The CDR3 DNA follows: TGTGCCAGCAGCGACAGCGACAGGGGGAGTCGATACGAGCAGTACTTC.

The chain is built from TRBV5-6 and TRBJ1-1; D is perhaps TRBD1 (6 bases). CDR3 length: 14 residues. V lost 3 bases and J lost 1, with 10 bases in between. Germline CDR1 and CDR2: SGHDT and YYEEEE. Here the CDR3 DNA reads TGTGCCAGCAGCTCCGGGACAAGGAACACTGAAGCTTTCTTT. It specifies CASSSGTRNTEAFF.

The J gene is TRBJ2-7, the V gene TRBV5-1, with D tentatively TRBD1 (6 bases). This CDR3 region has 12 residues. Germline V gives CDR1 SGHRS, CDR2 YFSETQ. V lost 6 bases to trimming and J lost 2 bases, with 9 bases between them. CDR3 loop: CASKDSTYEQYF. In DNA, the CDR3 is TGCGCCAGCAAGGACAGTACCTACGAGCAGTACTTC. Full variable domain (missing parts from reference TRBV5-1 and TRBJ2-7): KAGVTQTPRYLIKTRGQQVTLSCSPISGHRSVSWYQQTPGQGLQFLFEYFSETQRNKGNFPGRFSGRQFSNSRSEMNVSTLELGDSALYLCASKDSTYEQYFGPGTRLTVT.

The genes are TRBV10-3 and TRBJ1-1; no clear D. The germline gives CDR1 ENHRY, CDR2 SYGVKD. Between the trimmed V and J ends, which lost 4 bases and 2 bases, there was a span of 8 bases. The CDR3 is made up of 13 amino acids. The CDR3 sequence is CAISGGENTEAFF. The DNA for the CDR3 is TGTGCCATCAGTGGAGGAGAAAACACTGAAGCTTTCTTT.

With respect to this clone: Distinct nucleotide sequences in the sample also encode this CDR3. V is TRBV9 and J is TRBJ2-3; TRBD2 agrees at 7 bases. Per the germline V gene, CDR1 is SGDLS and CDR2 is YYNGEE. The CDR3 extends over 14 amino acids. V was pared by 6 bases and J by 0 bases, with 4 bases of the junction left unmatched. Written as DNA, the CDR3 is TGTGCCAGCAATCCTAGCGGTAGCACAGATACGCAGTATTTT. Residues: CASNPSGSTDTQYF.

The rearrangement uses TRBV2 and TRBJ1-5, with 7 bases identical to TRBD1. The CDR3 extends over 14 amino acids. V shed 6 bases and J 2 bases; nucleotides not matched to a gene: 4. Germline CDR1 and CDR2: SNHLY and FYNNEI. The CDR3 DNA sequence: TGTGCCAGCAGGTCCGGGACAGGCAATCAGCCCCAGCATTTT. Protein: CASRSGTGNQPQHF.

The chain joins TRBV15 to TRBJ1-4, with 10 nucleotides matching TRBD1. After removal of 0 bases from V and 6 bases from J, the junction contained 13 bases not matched to a gene. This CDR3 comprises 19 residues. CDR1 is LNHNV, CDR2 YYDKDF, per germline (reference sequence). CDR3 nucleotide sequence: TGTGCCACCAGCAGAGAGGACAGGGGGGCAGCAAACGGCGATGAAAAACTGTTTTTT. It is translated as CATSREDRGAANGDEKLFF.

The chain recombines TRBV11-2 with TRBJ1-6; 8 bases line up with TRBD1. The CDR3 contains 16 residues. Trimming cost V 5 bases and J 10 bases; bases outside gene matches: 13. The V gene's germline CDR1 is SGHAT and CDR2 FQNNGV. DNA of the CDR3: TGTGCCAGCAGCCACTATGGACAGGGATCGAAATCACCCCTCCACTTT. Translation: CASSHYGQGSKSPLHF.

The chain recombines TRBV7-2 with TRBJ1-4, with D perhaps TRBD1 (6 bases). V shed 2 bases and J shed 8 bases, with 24 bases lying between them. Germline V gives CDR1 SGHTA, CDR2 FQGNSA. CDR3 length: 18 residues. CDR3 in amino acids: CASSLRGRSGPGEEKLFF. In DNA, the CDR3 is TGTGCCAGCAGCTTAAGGGGGAGATCTGGGCCCGGAGAAGAAAAACTGTTTTTT. Supplemented by reference TRBV7-2 and TRBJ1-4, the full variable domain reads GAGVSQSPSNKVTEKGKDVELRCDPISGHTALYWYRQSLGQGLEFLIYFQGNSAPDKSGLPSDRFSAERTGGSVSTLTIQRTQQEDSAVYLCASSLRGRSGPGEEKLFFGSGTQLSVL.

V is TRBV3-1 (or the pseudogene TRBV3-2) and J is TRBJ2-7; 9 nucleotides agree with TRBD1. Germline lookup yields CDR1 LGHDT and CDR2 YNNKEL (reference sequence). CDR3 length equals 14 residues. V was clipped by 3 bases and J by 4 bases; unmatched bases: 4. The CDR3: CASSHGDRVYEQYF. In DNA form, the CDR3 reads TGTGCCAGCAGCCACGGGGACAGGGTGTACGAGCAGTACTTC.

This clone was recorded only once. This rearrangement joins TRBV28 to TRBJ1-3; D may be TRBD1 (6 bases). The CDR3 length is 16 residues. Trimming took off 6 bases at V and 0 bases at J, with 15 bases between the two ends. Germline CDR1 reads MDHEN; CDR2 reads SYDVKM. CDR3 amino acids: CASSLGGGGSGNTIYF. The CDR3 DNA follows: TGTGCCAGCAGCTTGGGGGGAGGGGGCTCTGGAAACACCATATATTTT.

The V gene is TRBV6-6, the J gene TRBJ2-1; TRBD2 agrees at 7 bases. Germline V gene sequence: CDR1 MNHNY, CDR2 SVGAGI (reference sequence). This CDR3 has 16 residues. V dropped 5 bases and J dropped 7; count of bases not matched to a gene: 14. The CDR3 DNA sequence: TGTGCCAGCAGTCGTCGACTAAGCGGGGTTGGGAATGAGCAGTTCTTC. Protein sequence: CASSRRLSGVGNEQFF.

This chain uses TRBV6-6 with TRBJ1-6; maybe TRBD1 (5 bases). With 2 bases removed from V and 7 bases from J, the gap between germline ends came to 9 bases. Per germline, CDR1 MNHNY and CDR2 SVGAGI (reference sequence). The CDR3 length is 14 residues. DNA of the CDR3: TGTGCCAGCAGTTACCCGCAGGGCAATTCACCCCTCCACTTT. It codes for CASSYPQGNSPLHF.

The J gene is TRBJ2-2, the V gene TRBV5-1, with D possibly TRBD2 on 6 matching bases. This CDR3 contains 15 residues. Per the germline V gene, CDR1 is SGHRS and CDR2 is YFSETQ. V was trimmed by 7 bases and J by 2 bases, leaving 15 bases between them. CDR3 protein: CASRPTGENTGELFF. CDR3 nucleotide sequence: TGCGCCAGCCGCCCTACGGGGGAAAACACCGGGGAGCTGTTTTTT.

This clone is deemed medium-sized. This rearrangement joins TRBV5-1 to TRBJ2-7; D may be TRBD2 (6 bases). Per germline, CDR1 SGHRS and CDR2 YFSETQ. The CDR3 runs 14 residues. V lost 0 bases and J lost 2, with 9 bases in between. This CDR3 reads CASSLATGAYEQYV. CDR3 coding DNA: TGCGCCAGCAGCTTGGCAACGGGGGCCTACGAGCAGTACGTC.

The chain couples TRBV30 to TRBJ2-5; 7 positions match TRBD1. CDR1 GTSNPN and CDR2 SVGIG come from the germline V gene (reference sequence). Trimming at V came to 0 bases and at J to 0 bases, leaving 7 bases not matched to a gene. CDR3 size: 16 residues. CDR3: CAWSVPRGPYQETQYF. The CDR3 bases are TGTGCCTGGAGTGTACCTAGGGGGCCATACCAAGAGACCCAGTACTTC.

This chain connects TRBV6-1 to TRBJ2-3; weak D call: TRBD2 (7 bases). V was trimmed by 2 bases and J by 1 base, leaving 13 bases between them. Germline CDR1 is MNHNS and CDR2 is SASEGT. The CDR3 has 16 residues. The CDR3 here is CASSEWGGLGTDTQYF. CDR3 in DNA: TGTGCCAGCAGTGAATGGGGGGGGCTGGGCACAGATACGCAGTATTTT.

The chain uses TRBV19 and TRBJ1-1; D might be TRBD1 (5 bases). V dropped 1 base and J dropped 3 bases, with 12 bases sitting between them. Germline V gene data show CDR1 as LNHDA and CDR2 as SQIVND (reference sequence). CDR3 size: 15 residues. DNA for the CDR3: TGTGCCAGTAGTATAGGGCAGGGTAGTCACACTGAAGCTTTCTTT. Residues: CASSIGQGSHTEAFF.

The chain couples TRBV5-4 to TRBJ2-3; D uncertain. Trimming shortened V by 3 bases and J by 3 bases, and 11 bases separated the two germline ends. CDR3 length: 14 residues. Per germline, CDR1 SGHNT and CDR2 YYREEE (reference sequence). DNA of the CDR3: TGTGCCAGCAGCTCGGAGAGGTTAACAGATACGCAGTATTTT. Amino acids: CASSSERLTDTQYF.

The V and J genes are TRBV6-2 or TRBV6-3 and TRBJ2-5; maybe TRBD1 (6 bases). The CDR3 has 16 amino acids. Germline values: CDR1 MNHEY, CDR2 SVGEGT. The V gene lost 5 bases and the J gene lost 5 bases, with 21 bases spanning the gap. CDR3 residues: CASSQPWGTFRETQYF. DNA of the CDR3: TGTGCCAGCAGTCAGCCTTGGGGGACATTCAGGGAGACCCAGTACTTC.